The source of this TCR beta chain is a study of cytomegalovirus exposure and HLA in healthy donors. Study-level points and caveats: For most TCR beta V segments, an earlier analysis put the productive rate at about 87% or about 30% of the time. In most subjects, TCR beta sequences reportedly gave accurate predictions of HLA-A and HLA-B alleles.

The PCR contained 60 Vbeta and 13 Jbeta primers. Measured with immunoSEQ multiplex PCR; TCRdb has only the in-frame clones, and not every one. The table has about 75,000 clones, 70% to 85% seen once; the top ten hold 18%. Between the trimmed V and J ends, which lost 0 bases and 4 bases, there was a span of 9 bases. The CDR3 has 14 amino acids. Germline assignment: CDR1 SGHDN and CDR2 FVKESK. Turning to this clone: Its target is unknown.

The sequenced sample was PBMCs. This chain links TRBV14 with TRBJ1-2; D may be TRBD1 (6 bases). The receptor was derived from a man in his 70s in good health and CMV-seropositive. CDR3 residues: CASSQERGGYGYTF. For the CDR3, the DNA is TGTGCCAGCAGCCAAGAGCGAGGGGGCTATGGCTACACCTTC.